This T cell receptor (beta chain) was retrieved from a study of control samples from healthy donors and cancer patients. Clones were sequenced by immunoSEQ multiplex PCR, and TCRdb holds only the in-frame ones, with some missing. The top ten hold roughly 6% of the sample, which has about 120,000 clones, 80% to 95% seen once. This CDR3 is built from 15 residues. Trimming left V 7 bases short and J 6 bases short, with 18 bases between. From germline, CDR1 is MNHEY and CDR2 SVGAGI. V gene TRBV6-5 combines with J gene TRBJ2-2, with D maybe TRBD2 (6 bases). This TCR was sampled from a man aged 18 to 30 in good health. Source material: blood. The CDR3 sequence is CASTRKPGSPGELFF. For the CDR3, the DNA is TGTGCCAGCACCCGCAAGCCCGGGAGCCCCGGGGAGCTGTTTTTT.